The 17 T cell receptor beta chains presented below share a single source sample, sequenced in a study of blood T cell repertoires in COVID-19. Assay used: immunoSEQ multiplex PCR; TCRdb lists only in-frame clones, some missing. The sample lists roughly 68,000 clones; 88% were seen once. Material for sequencing was peripheral blood. These receptors came from a woman aged 55-69 years with COVID-19, enrolled during active disease.

The chain has TRBV27 and TRBJ2-7; 11 positions match TRBD2. V lost 5 bases, J lost 6 bases, and 6 bases stayed unmatched. The CDR3 loop spans 14 amino acids. The V gene's germline CDR1 is MNHEY and CDR2 SMNVEV (reference sequence). CDR3 nucleotide sequence: TGTGCCAGCAGTCCCGGGCTAGCGGGAGGCGAGCAGTACTTC. Residues: CASSPGLAGGEQYF.

The chain is built from TRBV5-1 and TRBJ2-5; tentatively, D is TRBD1 (5 bases). This CDR3 is 13 amino acids long. Germline values: CDR1 SGHRS, CDR2 YFSETQ. V was trimmed by 1 base and J by 4 bases, leaving 8 bases between them. CDR3: CASSLQGPETQYF. The CDR3 DNA is TGCGCCAGCAGCTTGCAGGGCCCAGAGACCCAGTACTTC.

This clone has only one observation. This rearrangement joins TRBV7-8 to TRBJ2-1, with TRBD1 matching 8 bases. The CDR3 extends over 17 amino acids. Germline V gives CDR1 SGHVS, CDR2 FQNEAQ. V lost 0 bases, J lost 3 bases, and 7 bases stayed unmatched. CDR3 amino acids: CASSLASPGGIYNEQFF. CDR3 DNA sequence: TGTGCCAGCAGCTTAGCAAGCCCAGGGGGCATCTACAATGAGCAGTTCTTC.

A single count supports this clone. This chain joins TRBV30 and TRBJ1-1, with no clear D. This CDR3 is 14 amino acids long. The germline V and J ends were trimmed by 4 bases and 0 bases, with 12 bases remaining between them. The germline CDR1 and CDR2 sequences are GTSNPN and SVGIG (reference sequence). The CDR3 sequence: CAWKKPGMNTEAFF. DNA for the CDR3: TGTGCCTGGAAGAAACCGGGGATGAACACTGAAGCTTTCTTT.

The V and J genes are TRBV11-2 and TRBJ2-6; D remains unclear. Germline CDR1 is SGHAT and CDR2 is FQNNGV. The V gene lost 5 bases and the J gene lost 1 base, with 6 bases spanning the gap. The CDR3 sequence is 14 residues long. The CDR3 reads CASSPRSGANVLTF. The CDR3 DNA is TGTGCCAGCAGCCCGCGTTCTGGGGCCAACGTCCTGACTTTC.

The rearrangement links TRBV30 to TRBJ2-7; 10 nucleotides match TRBD2. The CDR3 runs 14 residues. The germline gives CDR1 GTSNPN, CDR2 SVGIG (reference sequence). The ends lost 8 bases at V and 5 bases at J; junction bases unmatched: 12. The CDR3: CAADWGSGRDEQYF. CDR3 nucleotides: TGTGCCGCCGACTGGGGAAGCGGGAGGGACGAGCAGTACTTC.

This clone has only one observation. The chain recombines TRBV10-3 with TRBJ1-1, with 7 bases fitting TRBD1. This CDR3 is 14 amino acids long. CDR1 and CDR2 (germline): ENHRY, SYGVKD. Unmatched junction bases numbered 8, after V lost 6 bases and J lost 4 bases. CDR3 sequence (DNA): TGTGCCATCAGCGCCGGGACAGCGGCCACTGAAGCTTTCTTT. This gives the protein CAISAGTAATEAFF.

The sample holds one count of this clone. CDR3 in DNA: TGCGCCAGCAGCCTACAGGGGCGAACCGGGGAGCTGTTTTTT. This gives the protein CASSLQGRTGELFF. The chain links TRBV5-1 to TRBJ2-2; 7 positions match TRBD1. This CDR3 region has 14 residues. Germline loops: CDR1 SGHRS, CDR2 YFSETQ. The V gene end was trimmed by 4 bases and the J gene end by 5 bases; junction bases not matched to a gene: 5.

This chain links TRBV7-9 with TRBJ2-3; 8 nucleotides align to TRBD2. This CDR3 has 17 residues. Germline V gene data show CDR1 as SEHNR and CDR2 as FQNEAQ (reference sequence). The ends lost 1 base at V and 3 bases at J; junction bases unmatched: 9. CDR3 bases: TGTGCCAGCAGCTTAGTTGGGATAGCGGGAAGGACAGATACGCAGTATTTT. This codes for CASSLVGIAGRTDTQYF. Variable domain in full (rest from reference TRBV7-9 and TRBJ2-3): DTGVSQNPRHKITKRGQNVTFRCDPISEHNRLYWYRQTLGQGPEFLTYFQNEAQLEKSRLLSDRFSAERPKGSFSTLEIQRTEQGDSAMYLCASSLVGIAGRTDTQYFGPGTRLTVL.

V and J are TRBV7-2 and TRBJ2-1; 9 nucleotides match TRBD2. CDR3 length: 16 residues. CDR1 is SGHTA and CDR2 is FQGNSA in the germline V gene. V shed 7 bases and J 8 bases; nucleotides not matched to a gene: 15. The CDR3 sequence: CASKPIAGGGGDEQFF. DNA for the CDR3: TGTGCCAGCAAACCAATCGCGGGAGGCGGGGGGGATGAGCAGTTCTTC.

This chain joins TRBV12-5 and TRBJ2-1; D is perhaps TRBD1 (5 bases). V was pared by 5 bases and J by 9 bases, with 8 bases between. Germline-derived CDR1 and CDR2 are LGHNT and FRNRAP. This CDR3 comprises 11 residues. This CDR3 reads CASGQGAEQFF. In nucleotides, the CDR3 is TGTGCTAGTGGTCAGGGTGCTGAGCAGTTCTTC.

A single count supports this clone. The chain is built from TRBV5-1 and TRBJ1-1; D remains ambiguous. Trimming left V 4 bases short and J 6 bases short, with 16 bases between. This CDR3 comprises 14 residues. From germline, CDR1 is SGHRS and CDR2 YFSETQ. The CDR3 sequence is CASSPNVNIAEAFF. The CDR3 coding sequence is TGCGCCAGCAGCCCCAATGTGAACATCGCTGAAGCTTTCTTT.

This clone has a handful of counts. This chain links TRBV14 with TRBJ2-1; 9 bases match TRBD2. Germline assignment: CDR1 SGHDN and CDR2 FVKESK. CDR3 length: 17 residues. Unmatched junction bases numbered 7, after V lost 4 bases and J lost 0 bases. CDR3 in DNA: TGTGCCAGCAGCCTGTGGACTAGCGACAGCTCCTACAATGAGCAGTTCTTC. Its translation: CASSLWTSDSSYNEQFF.

The V gene is TRBV28, the J gene TRBJ2-2; D unresolved. Germline V gene data show CDR1 as MDHEN and CDR2 as SYDVKM. The length of the CDR3 is 13 residues. V was trimmed by 2 bases and J by 5 bases, leaving 6 bases between them. The CDR3 DNA reads as TGTGCCAGCAGTTTAGCAGGAACCGGGGAGCTGTTTTTT. This codes for CASSLAGTGELFF.

This rearrangement joins TRBV7-8 to TRBJ2-7; a possible D gene is TRBD2 (7 bases). Germline CDR1 is SGHVS and CDR2 is FQNEAQ. V gave up 8 bases and J gave up 7 bases, with 21 bases separating them. There are 14 residues in the CDR3. The CDR3 region is CASFPLGGAREQYF. CDR3 sequence (DNA): TGTGCCAGCTTCCCCCTAGGGGGGGCTCGGGAGCAGTACTTC. Complete variable domain (other parts from reference TRBV7-8 and TRBJ2-7): GAGVSQSPRYKVAKRGQDVALRCDPISGHVSLFWYQQALGQGPEFLTYFQNEAQLDKSGLPSDRFFAERPEGSVSTLKIQRTQQEDSAVYLCASFPLGGAREQYFGPGTRLTVT.

The V and J genes are TRBV29-1 and TRBJ2-7, with a tentative D call TRBD1 (7 bases). Germline V gives CDR1 SQVTM, CDR2 ANQGSEA. Trimming left V 1 base short and J 6 bases short, with 22 bases between. The CDR3 is 16 residues long. The CDR3 reads CSVEVAGGTSRREQYF. CDR3 nucleotides: TGCAGCGTTGAAGTCGCAGGGGGGACCTCCCGGCGCGAGCAGTACTTC.

The genes are TRBV6-1 and TRBJ1-5, with a tentative D call TRBD1 (5 bases). With 1 base removed from V and 3 bases from J, the gap between germline ends came to 13 bases. The germline V gene encodes CDR1 MNHNS and CDR2 SASEGT. There are 16 residues in the CDR3. CDR3 residues: CASSEEDSYFNQPQHF. The CDR3 DNA sequence: TGTGCCAGCAGTGAAGAAGACAGTTACTTCAATCAGCCCCAGCATTTT.